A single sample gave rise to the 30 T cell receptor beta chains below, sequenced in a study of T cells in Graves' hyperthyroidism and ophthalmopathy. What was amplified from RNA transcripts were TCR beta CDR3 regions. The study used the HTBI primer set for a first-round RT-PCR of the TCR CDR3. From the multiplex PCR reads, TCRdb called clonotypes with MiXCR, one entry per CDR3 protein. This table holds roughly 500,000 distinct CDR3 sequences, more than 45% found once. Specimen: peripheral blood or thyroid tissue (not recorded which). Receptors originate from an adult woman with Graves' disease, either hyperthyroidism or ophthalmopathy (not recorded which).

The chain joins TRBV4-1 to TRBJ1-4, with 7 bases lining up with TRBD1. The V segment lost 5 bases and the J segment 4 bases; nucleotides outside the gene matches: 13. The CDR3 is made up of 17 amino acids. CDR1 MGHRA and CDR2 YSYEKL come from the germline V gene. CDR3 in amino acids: CASSKSNRGSLNEKLFF. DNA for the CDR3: TGCGCCAGCAGCAAATCTAACAGGGGAAGCCTTAATGAAAAACTGTTTTTT.

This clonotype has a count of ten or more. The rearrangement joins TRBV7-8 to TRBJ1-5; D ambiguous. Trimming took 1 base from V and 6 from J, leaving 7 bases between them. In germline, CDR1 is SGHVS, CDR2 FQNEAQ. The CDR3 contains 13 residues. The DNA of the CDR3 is TGTGCCAGCAGCTTAGGGCGCGCTCAGCCCCAGCATTTT. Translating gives CASSLGRAQPQHF.

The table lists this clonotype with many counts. The CDR3: CASRPGGAEGGYTF. The DNA for the CDR3 is TGTGCCAGCAGACCTGGGGGGGCAGAAGGAGGCTACACCTTC. J is TRBJ1-2 and V is TRBV3-1; possible D gene TRBD1, 6 bases. V was clipped by 6 bases and J by 8 bases, with 19 bases between them. Germline lookup yields CDR1 LGHDT and CDR2 YNNKEL (reference sequence). This CDR3 comprises 14 residues. The variable domain in full, with the rest retrieved from reference TRBV3-1 and TRBJ1-2, is DTAVSQTPKYLVTQMGNDKSIKCEQNLGHDTMYWYKQDSKKFLKIMFSYNNKELIINETVPNRFSPKSPDKAHLNLHINSLELGDSAVYFCASRPGGAEGGYTFGSGTRLTVV.

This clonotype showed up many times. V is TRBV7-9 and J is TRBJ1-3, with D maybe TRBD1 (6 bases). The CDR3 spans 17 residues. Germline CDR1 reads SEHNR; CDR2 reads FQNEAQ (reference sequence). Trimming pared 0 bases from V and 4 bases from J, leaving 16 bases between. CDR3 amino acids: CASSLAFGAGVGNTIYF. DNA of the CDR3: TGTGCCAGCAGCTTAGCATTCGGAGCAGGGGTCGGAAACACCATATATTTT.

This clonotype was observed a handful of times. The CDR3 reads CASSLLSGSGMNTEAFF. DNA of the CDR3: TGTGCCAGCAGCCTTTTATCGGGATCGGGAATGAACACTGAAGCTTTCTTT. V and J are TRBV3-1 and TRBJ1-1; D ambiguous. The CDR3 is 17 amino acids. V dropped 4 bases and J dropped 0 bases, with 18 bases sitting between them. Germline V CDR1 and CDR2: LGHDT, YNNKEL (reference sequence).

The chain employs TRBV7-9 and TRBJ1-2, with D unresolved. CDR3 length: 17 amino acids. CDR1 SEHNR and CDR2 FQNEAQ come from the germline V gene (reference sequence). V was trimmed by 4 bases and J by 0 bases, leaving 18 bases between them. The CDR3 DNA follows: TGTGCCAGCAGCTCTCGGGGTGACCAGCCAACTAACTATGGCTACACCTTC. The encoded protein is CASSSRGDQPTNYGYTF.

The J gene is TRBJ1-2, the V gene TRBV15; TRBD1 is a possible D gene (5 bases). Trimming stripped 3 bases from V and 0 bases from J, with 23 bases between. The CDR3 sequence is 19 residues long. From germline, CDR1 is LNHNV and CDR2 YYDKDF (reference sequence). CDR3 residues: CATSSRRTSGGGPNYGYTF. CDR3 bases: TGTGCCACCAGCAGTCGGCGGACTAGCGGGGGAGGTCCTAACTATGGCTACACCTTC.

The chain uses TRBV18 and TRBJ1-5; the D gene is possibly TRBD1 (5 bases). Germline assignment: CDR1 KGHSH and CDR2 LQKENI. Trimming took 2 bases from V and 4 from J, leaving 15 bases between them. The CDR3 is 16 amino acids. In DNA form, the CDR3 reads TGTGCCAGCTCACCAGTGCCCTCAGGGAGGAATCAGCCCCAGCATTTT. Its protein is CASSPVPSGRNQPQHF.

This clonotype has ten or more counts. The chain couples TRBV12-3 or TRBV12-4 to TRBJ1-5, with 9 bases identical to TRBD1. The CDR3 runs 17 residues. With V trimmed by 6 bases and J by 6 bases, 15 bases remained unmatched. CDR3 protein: CASRRSGTGRFGQPQHF. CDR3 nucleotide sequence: TGTGCCAGCAGGCGCTCCGGGACAGGGAGATTTGGTCAGCCCCAGCATTTT.

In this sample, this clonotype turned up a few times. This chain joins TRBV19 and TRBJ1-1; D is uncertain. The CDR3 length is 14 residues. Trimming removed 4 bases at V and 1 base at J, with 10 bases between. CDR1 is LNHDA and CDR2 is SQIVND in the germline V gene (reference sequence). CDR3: CASSTALENTEAFF. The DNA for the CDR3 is TGTGCCAGTAGTACCGCTCTTGAGAACACTGAAGCTTTCTTT.

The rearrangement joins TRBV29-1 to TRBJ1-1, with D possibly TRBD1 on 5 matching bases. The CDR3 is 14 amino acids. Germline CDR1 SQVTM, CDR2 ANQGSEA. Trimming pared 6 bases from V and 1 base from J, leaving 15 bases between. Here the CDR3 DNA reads TGCAGCGTGGGGGTAGGGAGGGGGAACACTGAAGCTTTCTTT. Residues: CSVGVGRGNTEAFF.

In DNA form, the CDR3 reads TGTGCCAGCAGTTCAGAGGTGTTTTTT. It is translated as CASSSEVFF. This chain uses TRBV6-1 with TRBJ2-2; the D is unclear. This CDR3 region has 9 residues. Germline V lookup: CDR1 MNHNS, CDR2 SASEGT. V shed 5 bases and J shed 15 bases, with 7 bases lying between them.

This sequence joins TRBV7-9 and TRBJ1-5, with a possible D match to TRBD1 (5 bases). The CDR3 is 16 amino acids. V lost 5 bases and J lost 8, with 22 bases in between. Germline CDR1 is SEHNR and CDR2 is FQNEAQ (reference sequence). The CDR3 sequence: CASSAGGPPSGEPQHF. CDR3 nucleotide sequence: TGTGCCAGCAGCGCGGGGGGACCCCCTAGCGGAGAGCCCCAGCATTTT.

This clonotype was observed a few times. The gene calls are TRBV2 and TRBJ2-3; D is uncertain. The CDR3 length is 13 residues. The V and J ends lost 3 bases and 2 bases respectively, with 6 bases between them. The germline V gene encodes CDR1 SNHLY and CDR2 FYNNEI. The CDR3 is CASSDEATDTQYF. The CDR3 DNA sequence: TGTGCCAGCAGTGATGAGGCCACAGATACGCAGTATTTT.

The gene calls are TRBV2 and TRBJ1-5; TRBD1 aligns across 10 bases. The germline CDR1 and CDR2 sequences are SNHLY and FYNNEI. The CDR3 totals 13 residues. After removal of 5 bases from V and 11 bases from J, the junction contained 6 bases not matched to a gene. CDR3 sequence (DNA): TGTGCCAGCAGTTCGACAGGGGGCGGTGCCCAGCATTTT. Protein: CASSSTGGGAQHF.

CDR3 region: CATSGGGQYF. CDR3 coding DNA: TGTGCCACCTCAGGGGGCGGGCAGTACTTC. The V call is TRBV10-3, the J call TRBJ2-7; 8 positions match TRBD1. Trimming removed 10 bases from V and 9 bases from J; junction bases left unmatched: 5. CDR1 and CDR2 (germline): ENHRY, SYGVKD. The CDR3 spans 10 residues.

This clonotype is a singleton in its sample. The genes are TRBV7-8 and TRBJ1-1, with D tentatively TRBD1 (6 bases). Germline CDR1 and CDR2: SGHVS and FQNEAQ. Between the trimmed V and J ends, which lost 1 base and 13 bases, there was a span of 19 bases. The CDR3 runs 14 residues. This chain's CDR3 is CASSLVGWGHSDFF. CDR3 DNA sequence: TGTGCCAGCAGCTTAGTTGGATGGGGACACAGTGATTTCTTT.

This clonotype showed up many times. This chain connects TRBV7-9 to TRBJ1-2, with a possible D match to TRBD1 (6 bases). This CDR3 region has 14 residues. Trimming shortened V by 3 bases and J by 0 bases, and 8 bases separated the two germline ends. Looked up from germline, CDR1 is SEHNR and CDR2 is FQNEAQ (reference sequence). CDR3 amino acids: CASSFRGPNYGYTF. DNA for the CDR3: TGTGCCAGCAGCTTCAGGGGTCCTAACTATGGCTACACCTTC.

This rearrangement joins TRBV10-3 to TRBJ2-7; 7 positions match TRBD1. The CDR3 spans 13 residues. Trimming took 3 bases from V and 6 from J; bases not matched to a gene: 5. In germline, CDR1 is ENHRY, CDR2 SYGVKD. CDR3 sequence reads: CAISETGVLEQYF. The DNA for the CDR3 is TGTGCCATCAGTGAAACAGGGGTCCTCGAGCAGTACTTC.

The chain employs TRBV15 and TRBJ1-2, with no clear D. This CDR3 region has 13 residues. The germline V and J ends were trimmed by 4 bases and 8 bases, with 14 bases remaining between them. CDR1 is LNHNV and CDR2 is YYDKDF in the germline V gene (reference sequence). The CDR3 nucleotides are TGTGCCACCAGCAATCTAGCGTTGGGCGGCTACACCTTC. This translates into CATSNLALGGYTF.

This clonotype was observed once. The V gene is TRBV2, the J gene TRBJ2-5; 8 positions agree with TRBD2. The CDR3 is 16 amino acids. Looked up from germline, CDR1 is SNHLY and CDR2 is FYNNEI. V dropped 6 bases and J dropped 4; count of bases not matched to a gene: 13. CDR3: CASSVDTGGGRETQYF. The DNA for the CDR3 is TGTGCCAGCAGCGTAGATACGGGGGGGGGTCGAGAGACCCAGTACTTC. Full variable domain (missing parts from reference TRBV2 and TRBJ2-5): EPEVTQTPSHQVTQMGQEVILRCVPISNHLYFYWYRQILGQKVEFLVSFYNNEISEKSEIFDDQFSVERPDGSNFTLKIRSTKLEDSAMYFCASSVDTGGGRETQYFGPGTRLLVL.

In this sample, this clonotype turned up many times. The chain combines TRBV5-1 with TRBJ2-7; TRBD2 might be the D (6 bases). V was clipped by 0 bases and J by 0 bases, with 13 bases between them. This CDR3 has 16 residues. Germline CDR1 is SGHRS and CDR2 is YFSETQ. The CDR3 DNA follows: TGCGCCAGCAGCTTGGACGCGGGGATCAGCTCCTACGAGCAGTACTTC. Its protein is CASSLDAGISSYEQYF.

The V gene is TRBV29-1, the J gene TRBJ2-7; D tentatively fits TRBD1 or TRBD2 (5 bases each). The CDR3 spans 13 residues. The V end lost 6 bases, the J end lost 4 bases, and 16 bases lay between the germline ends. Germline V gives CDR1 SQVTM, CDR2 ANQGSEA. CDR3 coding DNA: TGCAGCGTGTCTTGGGGGAAGCTTTACGAGCAGTACTTC. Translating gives CSVSWGKLYEQYF.

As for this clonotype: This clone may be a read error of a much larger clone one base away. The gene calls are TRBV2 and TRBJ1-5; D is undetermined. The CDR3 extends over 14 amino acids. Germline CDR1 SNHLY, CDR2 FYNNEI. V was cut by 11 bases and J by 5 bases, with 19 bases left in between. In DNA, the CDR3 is TGTGCCGGCGGGGTTCAGGAGGCGGATCAGCCCCAGCATTTT. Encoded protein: CAGGVQEADQPQHF.

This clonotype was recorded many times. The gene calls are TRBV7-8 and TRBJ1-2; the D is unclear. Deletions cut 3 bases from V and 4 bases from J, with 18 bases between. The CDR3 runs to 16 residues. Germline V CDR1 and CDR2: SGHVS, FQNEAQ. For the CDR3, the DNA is TGTGCCAGCAGCTTCACCATCCTTGCGGGGAGCTATGGCTACACCTTC. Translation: CASSFTILAGSYGYTF.

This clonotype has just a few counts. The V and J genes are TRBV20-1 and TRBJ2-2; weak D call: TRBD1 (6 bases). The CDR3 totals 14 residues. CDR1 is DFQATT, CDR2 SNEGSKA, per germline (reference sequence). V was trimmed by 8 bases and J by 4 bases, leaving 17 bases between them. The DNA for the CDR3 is TGCAGTACGAACAGGGATGGTAGCACCGGGGAGCTGTTTTTT. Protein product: CSTNRDGSTGELFF.

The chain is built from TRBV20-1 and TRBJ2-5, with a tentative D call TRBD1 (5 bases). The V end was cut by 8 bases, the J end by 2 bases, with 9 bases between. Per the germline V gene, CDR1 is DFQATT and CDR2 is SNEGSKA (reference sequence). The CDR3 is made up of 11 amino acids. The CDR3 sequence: CSQGRQETQYF. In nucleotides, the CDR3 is TGCAGTCAGGGCCGACAAGAGACCCAGTACTTC.

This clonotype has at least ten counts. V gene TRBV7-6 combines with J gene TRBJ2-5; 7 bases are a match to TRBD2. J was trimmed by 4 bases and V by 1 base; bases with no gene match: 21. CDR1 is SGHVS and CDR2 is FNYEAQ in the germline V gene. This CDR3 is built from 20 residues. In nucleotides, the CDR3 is TGTGCCAGCAGCTTAGACCCCCTGAGGGACCCTCTAGCGGCAGGAGAGACCCAGTACTTC. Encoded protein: CASSLDPLRDPLAAGETQYF.

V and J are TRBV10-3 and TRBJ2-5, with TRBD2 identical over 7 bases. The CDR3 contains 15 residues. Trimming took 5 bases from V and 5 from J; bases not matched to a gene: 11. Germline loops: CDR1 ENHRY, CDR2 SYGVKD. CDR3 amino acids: CAISPGEGMMETQYF. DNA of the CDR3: TGTGCCATCAGTCCCGGGGAGGGGATGATGGAGACCCAGTACTTC.

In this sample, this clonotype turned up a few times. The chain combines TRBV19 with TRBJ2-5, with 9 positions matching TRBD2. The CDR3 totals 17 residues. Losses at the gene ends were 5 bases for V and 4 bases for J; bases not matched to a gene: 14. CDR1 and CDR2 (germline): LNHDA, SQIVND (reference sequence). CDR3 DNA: TGTGCCAGTAGTGTGACTAGCGGAGAAACAGCAGGAGAGACCCAGTACTTC. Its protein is CASSVTSGETAGETQYF. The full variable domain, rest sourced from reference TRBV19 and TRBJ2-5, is DGGITQSPKYLFRKEGQNVTLSCEQNLNHDAMYWYRQDPGQGLRLIYYSQIVNDFQKGDIAEGYSVSREKKESFPLTVTSAQKNPTAFYLCASSVTSGETAGETQYFGPGTRLLVL.